This record covers a single T cell receptor beta chain. cDNA came from about 0.5 to 1 ug RNA primed by random hexamers. MiXCR, applied by TCRdb to the immunoSEQ multiplex PCR reads, yields one record per CDR3 protein. The sample yields under 200,000 distinct CDR3 sequences, roughly nine tenths seen once. The data stem from a study of CD8 T cells in Susac syndrome. Germline loops: CDR1 LNHDA, CDR2 SQIVND (reference sequence). There are 14 residues in the CDR3. Deletions cut 6 bases from V and 1 base from J, with 12 bases between. V usage is TRBV19 and J usage is TRBJ1-1; D is unclear. This receptor was identified in a human donor with Susac syndrome. The sequenced sample was CD4+ T cells from PBMCs. CDR3 residues: CASRSRYRNTEAFF. The DNA of the CDR3 is TGTGCCAGTAGGTCAAGGTATCGGAACACTGAAGCTTTCTTT.